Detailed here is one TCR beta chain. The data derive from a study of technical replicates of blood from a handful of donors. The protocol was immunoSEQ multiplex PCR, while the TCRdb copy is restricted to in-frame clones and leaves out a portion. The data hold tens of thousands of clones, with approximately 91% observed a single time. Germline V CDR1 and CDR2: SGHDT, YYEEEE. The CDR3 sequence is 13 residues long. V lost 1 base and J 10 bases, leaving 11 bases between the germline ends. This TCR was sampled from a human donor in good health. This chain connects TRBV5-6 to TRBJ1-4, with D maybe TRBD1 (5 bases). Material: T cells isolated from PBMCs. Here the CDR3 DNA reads TGTGCCAGCAGCTTGACCTCGGGGGGAAAACTGTTTTTT. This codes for CASSLTSGGKLFF.